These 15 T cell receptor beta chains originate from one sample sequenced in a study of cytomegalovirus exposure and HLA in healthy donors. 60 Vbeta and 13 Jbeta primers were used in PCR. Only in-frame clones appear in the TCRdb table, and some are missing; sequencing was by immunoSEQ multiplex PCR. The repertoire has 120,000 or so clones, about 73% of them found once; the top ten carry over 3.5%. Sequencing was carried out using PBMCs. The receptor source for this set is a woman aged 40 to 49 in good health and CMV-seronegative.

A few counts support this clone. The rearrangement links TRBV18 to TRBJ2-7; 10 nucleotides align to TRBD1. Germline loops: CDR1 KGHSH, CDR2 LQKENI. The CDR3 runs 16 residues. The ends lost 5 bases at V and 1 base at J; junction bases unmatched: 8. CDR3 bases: TGTGCCAGCTCATTACGGGACAGGGGATTATCCTACGAGCAGTACTTC. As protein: CASSLRDRGLSYEQYF.

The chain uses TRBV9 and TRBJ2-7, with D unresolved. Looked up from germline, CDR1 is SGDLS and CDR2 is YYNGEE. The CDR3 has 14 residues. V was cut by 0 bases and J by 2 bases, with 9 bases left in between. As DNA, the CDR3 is TGTGCCAGCAGCGTAGCACCGGCGGCCTACGAGCAGTACTTC. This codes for CASSVAPAAYEQYF.

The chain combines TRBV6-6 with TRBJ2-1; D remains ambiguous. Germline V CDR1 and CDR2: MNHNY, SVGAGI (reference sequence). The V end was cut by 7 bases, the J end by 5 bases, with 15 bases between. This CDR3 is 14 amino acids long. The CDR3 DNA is TGTGCCAGCATTACCCCAAGCGTCGACAATGAGCAGTTCTTC. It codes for CASITPSVDNEQFF.

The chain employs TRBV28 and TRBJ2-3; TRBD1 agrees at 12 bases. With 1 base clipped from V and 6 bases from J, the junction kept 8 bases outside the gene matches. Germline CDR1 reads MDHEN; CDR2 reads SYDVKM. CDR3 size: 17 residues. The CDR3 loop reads CASSLFRDRGLLDTQYF. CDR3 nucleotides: TGTGCCAGCAGTTTATTTCGGGACAGGGGGCTTTTGGATACGCAGTATTTT.

The CDR3 reads CASAFGLAQETQYF. CDR3 coding DNA: TGTGCCAGCGCCTTTGGACTGGCCCAAGAGACCCAGTACTTC. This rearrangement joins TRBV7-3 to TRBJ2-5, with a tentative D call TRBD2 (5 bases). Germline loops: CDR1 SGHTA, CDR2 FQGTGA. V lost 8 bases, J lost 1 base, and 14 bases lay in between. The CDR3 spans 14 residues.

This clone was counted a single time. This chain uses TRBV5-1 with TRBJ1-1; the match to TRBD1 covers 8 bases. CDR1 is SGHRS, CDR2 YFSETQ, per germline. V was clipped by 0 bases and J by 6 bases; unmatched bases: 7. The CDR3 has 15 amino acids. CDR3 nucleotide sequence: TGCGCCAGCAGCTTGGGGGGGGGACAGGCACCTGAAGCTTTCTTT. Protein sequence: CASSLGGGQAPEAFF. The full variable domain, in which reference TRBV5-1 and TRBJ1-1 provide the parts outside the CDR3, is KAGVTQTPRYLIKTRGQQVTLSCSPISGHRSVSWYQQTPGQGLQFLFEYFSETQRNKGNFPGRFSGRQFSNSRSEMNVSTLELGDSALYLCASSLGGGQAPEAFFGQGTRLTVV.

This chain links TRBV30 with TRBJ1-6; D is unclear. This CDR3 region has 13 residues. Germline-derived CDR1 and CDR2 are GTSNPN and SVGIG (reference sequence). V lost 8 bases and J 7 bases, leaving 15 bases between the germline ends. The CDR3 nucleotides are TGTGCCGTGGCCGGGATGGGGAATTCACCCCTCCACTTT. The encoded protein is CAVAGMGNSPLHF.

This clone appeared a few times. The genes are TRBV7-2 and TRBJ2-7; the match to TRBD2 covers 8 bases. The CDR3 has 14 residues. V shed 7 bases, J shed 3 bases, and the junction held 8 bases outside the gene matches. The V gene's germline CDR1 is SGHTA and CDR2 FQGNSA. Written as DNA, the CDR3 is TGTGCCAGCACCCCGGGAGGGGGTTTCTACGAGCAGTACTTC. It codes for CASTPGGGFYEQYF.

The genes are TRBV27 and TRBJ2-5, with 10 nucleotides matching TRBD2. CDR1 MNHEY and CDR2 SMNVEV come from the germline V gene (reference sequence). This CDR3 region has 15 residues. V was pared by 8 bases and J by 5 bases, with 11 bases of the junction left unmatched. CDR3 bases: TGTGCCAGCGCTCCTCCGGGACTAGCGTCCGAGACCCAGTACTTC. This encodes CASAPPGLASETQYF.

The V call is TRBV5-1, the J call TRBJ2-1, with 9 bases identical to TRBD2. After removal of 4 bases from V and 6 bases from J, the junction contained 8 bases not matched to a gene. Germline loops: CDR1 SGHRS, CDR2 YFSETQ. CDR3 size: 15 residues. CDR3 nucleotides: TGCGCCAGCAGCGTCACCGGGACTAGCTCCAATGAGCAGTTCTTC. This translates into CASSVTGTSSNEQFF.

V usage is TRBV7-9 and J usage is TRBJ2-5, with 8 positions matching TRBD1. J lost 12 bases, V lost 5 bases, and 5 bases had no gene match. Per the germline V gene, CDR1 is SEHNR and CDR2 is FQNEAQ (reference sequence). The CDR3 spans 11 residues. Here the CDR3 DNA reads TGTGCCAGCAGCCCGGACAGGGAGGAGTACTTC. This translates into CASSPDREEYF.

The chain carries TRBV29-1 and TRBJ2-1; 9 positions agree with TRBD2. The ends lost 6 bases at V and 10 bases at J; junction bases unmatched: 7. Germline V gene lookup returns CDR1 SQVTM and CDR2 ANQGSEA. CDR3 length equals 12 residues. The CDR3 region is CSVGSGRGEQFF. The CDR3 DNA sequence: TGCAGCGTGGGTAGCGGGAGAGGCGAGCAGTTCTTC.

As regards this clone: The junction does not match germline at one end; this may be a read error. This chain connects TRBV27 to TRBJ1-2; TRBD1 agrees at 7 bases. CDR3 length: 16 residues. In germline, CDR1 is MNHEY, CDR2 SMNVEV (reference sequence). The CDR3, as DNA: TGTGCCAGCATTTTACTACCGGACAGGCCCCCCTATGGCTACACCTTC. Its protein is CASILLPDRPPYGYTF.

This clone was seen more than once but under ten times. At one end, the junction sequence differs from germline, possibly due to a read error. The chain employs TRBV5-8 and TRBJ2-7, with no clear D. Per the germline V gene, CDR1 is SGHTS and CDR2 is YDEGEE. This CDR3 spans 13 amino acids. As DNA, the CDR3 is TGTGCCAGCAGCTTGGTTAGCACCTATGAGCAGTACTTC. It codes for CASSLVSTYEQYF.

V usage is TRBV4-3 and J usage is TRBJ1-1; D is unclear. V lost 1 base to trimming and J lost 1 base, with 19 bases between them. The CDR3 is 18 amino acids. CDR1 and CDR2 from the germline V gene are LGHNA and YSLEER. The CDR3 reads CASSQVAAGVMRNTEAFF. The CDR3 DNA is TGCGCCAGCAGCCAAGTGGCAGCGGGAGTCATGAGGAACACTGAAGCTTTCTTT.